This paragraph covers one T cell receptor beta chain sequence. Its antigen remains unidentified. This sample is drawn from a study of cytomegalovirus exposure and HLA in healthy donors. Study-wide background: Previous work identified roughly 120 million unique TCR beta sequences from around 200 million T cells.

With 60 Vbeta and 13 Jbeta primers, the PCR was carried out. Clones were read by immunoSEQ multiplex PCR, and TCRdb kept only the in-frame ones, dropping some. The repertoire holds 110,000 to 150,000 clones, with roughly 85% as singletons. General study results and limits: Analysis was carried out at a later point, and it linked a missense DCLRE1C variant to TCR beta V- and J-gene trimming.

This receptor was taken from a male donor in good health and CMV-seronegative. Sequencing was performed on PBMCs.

CDR3 amino acids: CASSNGQGRRTEAFF. CDR3 nucleotide sequence: TGTGCCAGCAGCAATGGACAGGGACGGCGCACTGAAGCTTTCTTT. V and J are TRBV9 and TRBJ1-1, with 8 bases that match TRBD1. CDR1 and CDR2 (germline): SGDLS, YYNGEE. The CDR3 has 15 amino acids. V dropped 4 bases and J dropped 4; count of bases not matched to a gene: 9. Drawing the rest from reference TRBV9 and TRBJ1-1, the complete variable domain is DSGVTQTPKHLITATGQRVTLRCSPRSGDLSVYWYQQSLDQGLQFLIQYYNGEERAKGNILERFSAQQFPDLHSELNLSSLELGDSALYFCASSNGQGRRTEAFFGQGTRLTVV.